This TCR beta chain stems from a study of blood T cell repertoires in COVID-19. Study as a whole: Samples of COVID-19 (acute and convalescent) were obtained from the United States, Italy and Spain. PBMCs, B-cell-depleted T cells, or T cells were the source of the cDNA or gDNA that made up the material.

This clone appeared a few times. Germline V gene sequence: CDR1 SGHNT, CDR2 YYREEE (reference sequence). V trimming: 4 bases; J trimming: 12 bases; junction bases outside the gene matches: 8. The CDR3 contains 12 residues. Per the original data handling: How many nucleated cells were present was estimated from reference gene primer amplification. Only in-frame clones appear in the TCRdb table, and some are missing; sequencing was by immunoSEQ multiplex PCR. Clone size and the V and J calls come from that table; the DNA yielded D and trimming. The profile shows approximately 98,000 clones, approximately 80% of them singletons.

The chain couples TRBV5-4 to TRBJ1-2, with 8 bases identical to TRBD1. The sequence was obtained from a man aged 55 to 70 with acute or convalescent COVID-19. The source material was peripheral blood. The CDR3 is CASSKGQGEHTF. CDR3 DNA sequence: TGTGCCAGCAGCAAAGGACAGGGCGAACACACCTTC. Full variable domain (rest looked up from reference TRBV5-4 and TRBJ1-2): ETGVTQSPTHLIKTRGQQVTLRCSSQSGHNTVSWYQQALGQGPQFIFQYYREEENGRGNFPPRFSGLQFPNYSSELNVNALELDDSALYLCASSKGQGEHTFGSGTRLTVV.